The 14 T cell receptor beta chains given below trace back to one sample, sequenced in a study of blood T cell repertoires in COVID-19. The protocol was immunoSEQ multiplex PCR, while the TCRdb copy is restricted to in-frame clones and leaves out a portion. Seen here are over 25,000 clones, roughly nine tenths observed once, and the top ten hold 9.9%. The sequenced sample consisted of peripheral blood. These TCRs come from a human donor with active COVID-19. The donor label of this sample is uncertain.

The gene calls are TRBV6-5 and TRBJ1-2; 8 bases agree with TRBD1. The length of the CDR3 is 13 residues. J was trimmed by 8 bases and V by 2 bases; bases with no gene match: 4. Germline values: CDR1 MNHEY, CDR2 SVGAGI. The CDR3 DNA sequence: TGTGCCAGCAGTTACCAGACAGGGGTCGGCTACACCTTC. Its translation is CASSYQTGVGYTF.

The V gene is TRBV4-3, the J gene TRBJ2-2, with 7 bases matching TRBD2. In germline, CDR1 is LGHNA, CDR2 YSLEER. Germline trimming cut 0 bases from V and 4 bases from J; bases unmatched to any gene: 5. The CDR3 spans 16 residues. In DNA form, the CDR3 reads TGCGCCAGCAGCCAAGATAACGCGGGAGTCACCGGGGAGCTGTTTTTT. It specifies CASSQDNAGVTGELFF.

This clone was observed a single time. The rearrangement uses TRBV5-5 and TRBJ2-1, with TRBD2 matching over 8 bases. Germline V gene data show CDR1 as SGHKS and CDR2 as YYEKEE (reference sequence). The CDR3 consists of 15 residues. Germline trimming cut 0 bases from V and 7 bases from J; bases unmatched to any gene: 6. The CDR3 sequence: CASSLAPSGSNEQFF. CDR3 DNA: TGTGCCAGCAGCTTGGCTCCCAGCGGGAGTAATGAGCAGTTCTTC. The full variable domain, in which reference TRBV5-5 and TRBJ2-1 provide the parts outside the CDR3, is DAGVTQSPTHLIKTRGQQVTLRCSPISGHKSVSWYQQVLGQGPQFIFQYYEKEERGRGNFPDRFSARQFPNYSSELNVNALLLGDSALYLCASSLAPSGSNEQFFGPGTRLTVL.

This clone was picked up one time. DNA for the CDR3: TGTGCCAGCAGCCAATGGACTAGCGTCACCTACAATGAGCAGTTCTTC. Protein sequence: CASSQWTSVTYNEQFF. This sequence joins TRBV16 and TRBJ2-1, with TRBD2 identical over 9 bases. The germline CDR1 and CDR2 sequences are KGHSY and FQNENV. The V and J ends lost 1 base and 2 bases, in that order; junction bases with no gene match: 3. The CDR3 has 16 residues.

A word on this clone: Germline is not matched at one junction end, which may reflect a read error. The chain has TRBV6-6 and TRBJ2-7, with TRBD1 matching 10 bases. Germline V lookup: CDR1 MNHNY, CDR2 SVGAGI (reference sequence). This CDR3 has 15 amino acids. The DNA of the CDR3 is TGTGCCAGCAGTAACTCCGGGACAGGGGATGACGAGCAGTACTTC. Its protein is CASSNSGTGDDEQYF.

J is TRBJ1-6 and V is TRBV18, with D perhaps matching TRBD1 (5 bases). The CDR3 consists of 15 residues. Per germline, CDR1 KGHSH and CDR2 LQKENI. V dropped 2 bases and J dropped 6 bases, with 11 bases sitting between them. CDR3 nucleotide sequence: TGTGCCAGCTCACCAAGTATGGGGGGTAATTCACCCCTCCACTTT. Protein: CASSPSMGGNSPLHF. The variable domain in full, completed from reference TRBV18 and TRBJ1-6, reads NAGVMQNPRHLVRRRGQEARLRCSPMKGHSHVYWYRQLPEEGLKFMVYLQKENIIDESGMPKERFSAEFPKEGPSILRIQQVVRGDSAAYFCASSPSMGGNSPLHFGNGTRLTVT.

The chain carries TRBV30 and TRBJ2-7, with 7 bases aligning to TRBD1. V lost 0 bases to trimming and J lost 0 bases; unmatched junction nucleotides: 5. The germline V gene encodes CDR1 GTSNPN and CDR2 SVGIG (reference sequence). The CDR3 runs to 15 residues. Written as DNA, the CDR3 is TGTGCCTGGAGTGTACCGGGGACAGCCTCCTACGAGCAGTACTTC. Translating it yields CAWSVPGTASYEQYF.

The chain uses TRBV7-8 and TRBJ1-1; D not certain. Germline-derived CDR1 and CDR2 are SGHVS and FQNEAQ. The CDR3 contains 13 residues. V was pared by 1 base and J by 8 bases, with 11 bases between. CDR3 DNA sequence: TGTGCCAGCAGCTTAGTTTTGGGGAGGGAAGCTTTCTTT. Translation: CASSLVLGREAFF.

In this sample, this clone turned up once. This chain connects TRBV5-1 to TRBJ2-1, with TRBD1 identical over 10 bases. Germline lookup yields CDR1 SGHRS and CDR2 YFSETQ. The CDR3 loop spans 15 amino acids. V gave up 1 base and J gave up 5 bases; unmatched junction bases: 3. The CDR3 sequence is CASSLRGQGNNEQFF. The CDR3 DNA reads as TGCGCCAGCAGCTTGAGGGGACAGGGGAACAATGAGCAGTTCTTC.

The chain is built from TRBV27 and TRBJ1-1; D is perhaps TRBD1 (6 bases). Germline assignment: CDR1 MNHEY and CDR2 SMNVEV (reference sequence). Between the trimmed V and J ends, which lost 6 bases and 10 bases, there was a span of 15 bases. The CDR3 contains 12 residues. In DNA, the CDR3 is TGTGCCAGCAGCCAAGGGACACGGCCAGCTTTCTTT. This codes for CASSQGTRPAFF.

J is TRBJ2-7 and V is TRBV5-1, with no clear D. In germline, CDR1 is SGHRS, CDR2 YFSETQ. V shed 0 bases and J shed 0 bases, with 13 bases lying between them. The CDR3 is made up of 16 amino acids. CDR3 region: CASSLDWVASSYEQYF. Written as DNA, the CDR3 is TGCGCCAGCAGCTTGGATTGGGTTGCTAGCTCCTACGAGCAGTACTTC.

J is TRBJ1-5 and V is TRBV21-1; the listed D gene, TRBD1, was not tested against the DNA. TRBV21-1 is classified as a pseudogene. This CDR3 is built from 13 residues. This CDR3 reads CASTRQGNQPQHF. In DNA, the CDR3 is TGTGCCAGCACCCGACAGGGCAATCAGCCCCAGCATTTT.

CDR3 in amino acids: CSVDRGLAGGSTDTQYF. The CDR3 coding sequence is TGCAGCGTTGATCGGGGACTAGCGGGAGGGAGCACAGATACGCAGTATTTT. The V and J genes are TRBV29-1 and TRBJ2-3, with TRBD2 matching over 16 bases. After removal of 3 bases from V and 0 bases from J, the junction contained 3 bases not matched to a gene. The germline gives CDR1 SQVTM, CDR2 ANQGSEA. The CDR3 is 17 residues long.

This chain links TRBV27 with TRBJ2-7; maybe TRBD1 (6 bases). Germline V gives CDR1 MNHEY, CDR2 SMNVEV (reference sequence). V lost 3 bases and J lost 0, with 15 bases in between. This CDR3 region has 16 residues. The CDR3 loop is CASSFVNPQGSYEQYF. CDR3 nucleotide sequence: TGTGCCAGCAGTTTTGTCAACCCACAGGGCTCCTACGAGCAGTACTTC.